This T cell receptor (beta chain) emerged from a study of blood T cell repertoires in COVID-19. Study-wide background: There were acute and convalescent COVID-19 samples, and they came from the United States, Italy and Spain. PBMCs, B-cell-depleted T cells, or T cells provided the cDNA or gDNA that made up the material.

Per the study methods: Reference gene primer amplification in the assay estimated nucleated cell counts. Clones were read by immunoSEQ multiplex PCR, and TCRdb kept only the in-frame ones, dropping some. The D gene and trimming were derived from the DNA, and the V and J assignments and clone size from that table. The sample contains about 180,000 clones, 70% to 85% of which appear only once. The CDR3 length is 15 residues. V shed 6 bases and J shed 0 bases, with 12 bases lying between them. The germline V gene encodes CDR1 SGDLS and CDR2 YYNGEE. The sequenced sample was peripheral blood. The chain combines TRBV9 with TRBJ1-4; D unresolved. This sequence was found in a human donor in a cohort sampled during active COVID-19. Here the CDR3 DNA reads TGTGCCAGCACTCGGCAGCTAGCAACTAATGAAAAACTGTTTTTT. Translation gives CASTRQLATNEKLFF.